This T cell receptor (beta chain) came from a study of identical twins. Study-wide findings and caveats: Among beta out-of-frame sequences, excess sharing between twins appeared weaker.

Each donor (without exception) was a healthy Caucasian. Germline V CDR1 and CDR2: LNHDA, SQIVND (reference sequence). The CDR3 runs 16 residues. With 1 base removed from V and 0 bases from J, the gap between germline ends came to 10 bases. Only one count was recorded for this clonotype. Its antigen is not known. A universal primer site was incorporated via template switching, and the cDNA contained unique molecular identifiers. Each CDR3 protein is one row after TCRdb ran MiXCR on the 5' RACE reads. The sample consists of about 810,000 distinct CDR3 sequences, roughly an eighth of them appearing once. The same sample was also studied in work on yellow fever vaccine responses in identical twins. That source adds: Reportedly, twins' vaccine T cell responses looked partly convergent and partly personalized.

The sequence came from a woman between 18 and 29 years old in good health. The sample taken for sequencing was PBMCs. The genes are TRBV19 and TRBJ2-1; D uncertain. CDR3 nucleotide sequence: TGTGCCAGTAGTATAGTTCCGAAAAGCTCCTACAATGAGCAGTTCTTC. Its translation is CASSIVPKSSYNEQFF.